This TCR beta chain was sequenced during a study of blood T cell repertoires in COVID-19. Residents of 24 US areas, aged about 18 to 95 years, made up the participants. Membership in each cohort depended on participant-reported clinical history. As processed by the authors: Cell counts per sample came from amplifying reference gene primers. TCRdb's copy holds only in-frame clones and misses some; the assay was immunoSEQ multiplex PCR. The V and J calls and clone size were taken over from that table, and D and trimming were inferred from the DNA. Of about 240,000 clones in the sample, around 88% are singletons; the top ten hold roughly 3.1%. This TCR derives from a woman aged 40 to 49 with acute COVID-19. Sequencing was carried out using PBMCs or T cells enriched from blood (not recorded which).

The CDR3 nucleotides are TGTGCCAGCAGTTACACAGGGACGGTCTTAGGCTACACCTTC. This encodes CASSYTGTVLGYTF. V gene TRBV6-5 combines with J gene TRBJ1-2; tentative D call: TRBD1 (6 bases). Deletions cut 2 bases from V and 8 bases from J, with 15 bases between. This CDR3 is built from 14 residues. Per germline, CDR1 MNHEY and CDR2 SVGAGI.